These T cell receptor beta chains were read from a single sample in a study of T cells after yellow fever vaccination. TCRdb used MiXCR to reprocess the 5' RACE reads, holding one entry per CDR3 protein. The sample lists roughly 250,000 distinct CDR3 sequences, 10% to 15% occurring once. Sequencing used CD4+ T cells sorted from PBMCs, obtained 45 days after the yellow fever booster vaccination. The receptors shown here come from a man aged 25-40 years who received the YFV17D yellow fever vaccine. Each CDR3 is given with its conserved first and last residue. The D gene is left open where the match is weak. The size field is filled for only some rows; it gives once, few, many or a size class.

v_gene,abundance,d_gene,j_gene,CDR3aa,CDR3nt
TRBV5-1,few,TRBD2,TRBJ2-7,CASSSGPSGPYEQYF,TGCGCCAGCAGCTCCGGGCCTAGCGGACCCTACGAGCAGTACTTC
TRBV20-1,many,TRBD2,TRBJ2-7,CSAGGLAGYEQYF,TGCAGTGCTGGTGGTCTAGCGGGCTACGAGCAGTACTTC
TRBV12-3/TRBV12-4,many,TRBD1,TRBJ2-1,CASSKDRGSYNEQFF,TGTGCCAGCAGCAAGGACAGGGGGTCTTACAATGAGCAGTTCTTC
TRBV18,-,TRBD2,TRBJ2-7,CASSPRLAGGVPEQYF,TGTGCCAGCTCACCACGGCTAGCGGGAGGAGTACCCGAGCAGTACTTC
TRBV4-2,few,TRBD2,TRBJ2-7,CASSLLPPAGGSSYEQYF,TGTGCCAGCAGCCTCCTTCCCCCAGCGGGAGGTAGCTCCTACGAGCAGTACTTC
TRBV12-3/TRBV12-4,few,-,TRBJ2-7,CASSLTVYEQYF,TGTGCCAGCAGTTTGACCGTTTACGAGCAGTACTTC
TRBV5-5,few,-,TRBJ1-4,CASSGGLNEKLFF,TGTGCCAGCTCCGGGGGACTTAATGAAAAACTGTTTTTT
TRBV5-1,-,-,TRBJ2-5,CVSSTDPLLFWETQYF,TGCGTCAGCAGCACGGACCCACTCCTCTTTTGGGAGACCCAGTACTTC
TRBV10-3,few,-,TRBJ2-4,CAISVRDRTDTQYF,TGTGCCATCAGTGTCCGGGACCGCACAGATACGCAGTACTTC
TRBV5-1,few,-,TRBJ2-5,CASSRTADQETQYF,TGCGCCAGCAGCCGGACAGCCGACCAAGAGACCCAGTACTTC
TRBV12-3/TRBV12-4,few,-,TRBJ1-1,CASWRGMNTEAFF,TGTGCCAGCTGGCGGGGGATGAACACTGAAGCTTTCTTT
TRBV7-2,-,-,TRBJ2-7,CASSSPVRPEYEQYF,TGTGCCAGCAGCTCTCCGGTTAGGCCAGAATACGAGCAGTACTTC
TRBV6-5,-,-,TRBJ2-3,CASSYRDQLDTQYF,TGTGCCAGCAGTTACAGGGATCAATTGGATACGCAGTATTTT